The clone carrying this T cell receptor (beta chain) was recorded only once. These data are taken from a study of CD8 T cells in Susac syndrome. While CD8+ and CD4+ T cells were isolated negatively, TEMRA cells were enriched by FACS. V lost 0 bases and J lost 2, with 14 bases in between. Per germline, CDR1 SGDLS and CDR2 YYNGEE. This CDR3 is built from 16 residues. Random hexamers served to reverse transcribe roughly 0.5 to 1 ug RNA. Amplification of TCR beta CDR3 across 54 Vbeta and 13 Jbeta was performed with immunoSEQ multiplex PCR. TCRdb re-called the immunoSEQ multiplex PCR reads with MiXCR, one entry per CDR3 protein. The table shows around 80,000 distinct CDR3 sequences, with approximately 94% occurring only once.

The chain combines TRBV9 with TRBJ1-2; D is uncertain. This receptor was taken from a human donor in good health. Source material: CD8+ T cells from PBMCs. DNA for the CDR3: TGTGCCAGCAGCGTAGACGACACTACCTTGAACTATGGCTACACCTTC. It yields the protein CASSVDDTTLNYGYTF.